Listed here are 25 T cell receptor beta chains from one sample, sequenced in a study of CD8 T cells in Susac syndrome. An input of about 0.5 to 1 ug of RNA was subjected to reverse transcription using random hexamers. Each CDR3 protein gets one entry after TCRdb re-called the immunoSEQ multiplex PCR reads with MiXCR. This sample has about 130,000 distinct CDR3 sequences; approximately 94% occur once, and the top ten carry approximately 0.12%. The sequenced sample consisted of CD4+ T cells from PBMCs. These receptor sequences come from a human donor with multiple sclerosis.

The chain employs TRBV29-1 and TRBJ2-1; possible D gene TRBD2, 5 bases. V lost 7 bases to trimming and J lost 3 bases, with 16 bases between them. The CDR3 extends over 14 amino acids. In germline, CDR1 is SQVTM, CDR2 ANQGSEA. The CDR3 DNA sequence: TGCAGCGCCCCAGTCATTAGCGTCTACAATGAGCAGTTCTTC. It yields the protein CSAPVISVYNEQFF.

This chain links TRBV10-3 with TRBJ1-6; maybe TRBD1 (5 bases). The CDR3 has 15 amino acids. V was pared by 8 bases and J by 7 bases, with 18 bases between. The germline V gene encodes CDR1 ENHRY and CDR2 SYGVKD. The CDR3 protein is CAICSGPLANSPLHF. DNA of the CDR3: TGTGCCATCTGTTCAGGGCCCCTTGCGAATTCACCCCTCCACTTT.

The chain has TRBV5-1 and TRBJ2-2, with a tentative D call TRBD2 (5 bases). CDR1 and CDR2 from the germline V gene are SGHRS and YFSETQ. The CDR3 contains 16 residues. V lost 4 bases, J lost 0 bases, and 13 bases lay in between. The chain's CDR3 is CASSMTTGTNTGELFF. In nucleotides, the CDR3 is TGCGCCAGCAGCATGACCACGGGAACGAACACCGGGGAGCTGTTTTTT. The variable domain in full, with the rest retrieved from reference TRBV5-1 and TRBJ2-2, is KAGVTQTPRYLIKTRGQQVTLSCSPISGHRSVSWYQQTPGQGLQFLFEYFSETQRNKGNFPGRFSGRQFSNSRSEMNVSTLELGDSALYLCASSMTTGTNTGELFFGEGSRLTVL.

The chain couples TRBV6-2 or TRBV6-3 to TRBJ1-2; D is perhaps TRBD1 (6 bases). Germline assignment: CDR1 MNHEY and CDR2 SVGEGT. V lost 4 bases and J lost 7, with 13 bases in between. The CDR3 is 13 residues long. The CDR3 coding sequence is TGTGCCAGCAGTTCAGATGGGGGCACTGGCTACACCTTC. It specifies CASSSDGGTGYTF.

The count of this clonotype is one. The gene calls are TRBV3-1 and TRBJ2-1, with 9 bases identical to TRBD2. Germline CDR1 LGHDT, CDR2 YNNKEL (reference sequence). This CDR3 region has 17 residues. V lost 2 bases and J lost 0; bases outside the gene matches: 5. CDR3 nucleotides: TGTGCCAGCAGCCAAATAGCGGGAGTAGACTCCTACAATGAGCAGTTCTTC. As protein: CASSQIAGVDSYNEQFF.

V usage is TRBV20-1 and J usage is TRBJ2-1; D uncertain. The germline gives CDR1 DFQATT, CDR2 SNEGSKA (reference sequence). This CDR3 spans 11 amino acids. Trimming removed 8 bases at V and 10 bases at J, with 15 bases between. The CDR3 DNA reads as TGCAGTCCCCACGACCGCGAAGAGCAGTTCTTC. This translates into CSPHDREEQFF.

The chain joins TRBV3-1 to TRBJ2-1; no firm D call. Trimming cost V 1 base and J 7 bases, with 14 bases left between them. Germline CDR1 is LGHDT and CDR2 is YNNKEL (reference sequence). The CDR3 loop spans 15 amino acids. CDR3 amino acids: CASSQGNSPWNEQFF. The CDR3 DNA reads TGTGCCAGCAGCCAAGGGAACTCTCCCTGGAATGAGCAGTTCTTC.

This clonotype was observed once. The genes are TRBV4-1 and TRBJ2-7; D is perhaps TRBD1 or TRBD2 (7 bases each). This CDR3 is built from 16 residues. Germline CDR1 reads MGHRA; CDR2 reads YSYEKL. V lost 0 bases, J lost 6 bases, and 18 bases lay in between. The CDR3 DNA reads TGCGCCAGCAGCCAAGATTGGACGACAGGGAGGGGCGAGCAGTACTTC. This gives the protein CASSQDWTTGRGEQYF.

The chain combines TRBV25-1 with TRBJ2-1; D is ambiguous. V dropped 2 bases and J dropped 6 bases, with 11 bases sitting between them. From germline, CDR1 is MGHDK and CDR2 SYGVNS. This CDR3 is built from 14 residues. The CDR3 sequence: CASSEPQSRNEQFF. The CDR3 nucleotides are TGTGCCAGCAGTGAACCGCAGAGCCGCAATGAGCAGTTCTTC.

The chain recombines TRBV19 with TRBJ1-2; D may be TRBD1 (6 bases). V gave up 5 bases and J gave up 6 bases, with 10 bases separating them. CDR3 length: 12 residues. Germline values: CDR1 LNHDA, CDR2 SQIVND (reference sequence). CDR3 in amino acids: CASSPQGDGYTF. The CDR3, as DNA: TGTGCCAGTAGTCCACAGGGAGATGGCTACACCTTC.

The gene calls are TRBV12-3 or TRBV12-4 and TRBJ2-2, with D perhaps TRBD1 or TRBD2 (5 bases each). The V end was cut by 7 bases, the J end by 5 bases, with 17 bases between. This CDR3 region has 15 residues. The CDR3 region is CASTHTSGRTGELFF. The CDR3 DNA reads TGTGCCAGCACCCACACCTCGGGGCGTACCGGGGAGCTGTTTTTT.

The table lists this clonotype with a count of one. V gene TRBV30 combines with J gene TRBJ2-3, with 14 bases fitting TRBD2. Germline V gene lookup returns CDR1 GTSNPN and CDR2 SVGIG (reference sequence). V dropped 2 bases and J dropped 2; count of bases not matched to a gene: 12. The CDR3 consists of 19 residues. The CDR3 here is CAWSRGLAGGQYSTDTQYF. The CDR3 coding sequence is TGTGCCTGGAGTCGAGGACTAGCGGGAGGCCAATACTCCACAGATACGCAGTATTTT. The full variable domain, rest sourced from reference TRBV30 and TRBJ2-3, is SQTIHQWPATLVQPVGSPLSLECTVEGTSNPNLYWYRQAAGRGLQLLFYSVGIGQISSEVPQNLSASRPQDRQFILSSKKLLLSDSGFYLCAWSRGLAGGQYSTDTQYFGPGTRLTVL.

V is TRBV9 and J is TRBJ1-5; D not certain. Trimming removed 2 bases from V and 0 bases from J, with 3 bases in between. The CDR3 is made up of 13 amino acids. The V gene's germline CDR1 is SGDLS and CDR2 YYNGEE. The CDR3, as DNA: TGTGCCAGCAGCGTCCATAGCAATCAGCCCCAGCATTTT. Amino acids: CASSVHSNQPQHF.

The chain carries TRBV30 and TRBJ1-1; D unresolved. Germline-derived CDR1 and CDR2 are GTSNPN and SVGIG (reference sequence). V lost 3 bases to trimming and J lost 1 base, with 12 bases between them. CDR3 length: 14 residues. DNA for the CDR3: TGTGCCTGGAGGGGTCGGCGGGCGAACACTGAAGCTTTCTTT. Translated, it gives CAWRGRRANTEAFF.

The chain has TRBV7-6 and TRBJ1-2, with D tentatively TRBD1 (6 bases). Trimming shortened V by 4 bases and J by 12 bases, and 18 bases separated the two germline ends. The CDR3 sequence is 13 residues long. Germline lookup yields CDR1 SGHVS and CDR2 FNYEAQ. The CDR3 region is CASSSGTTHTHTF. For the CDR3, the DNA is TGTGCCAGCAGCTCCGGGACAACTCACACCCACACCTTC. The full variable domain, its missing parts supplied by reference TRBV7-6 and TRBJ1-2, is GAGVSQSPRYKVTKRGQDVALRCDPISGHVSLYWYRQALGQGPEFLTYFNYEAQQDKSGLPNDRFSAERPEGSISTLTIQRTEQRDSAMYRCASSSGTTHTHTFGSGTRLTVV.

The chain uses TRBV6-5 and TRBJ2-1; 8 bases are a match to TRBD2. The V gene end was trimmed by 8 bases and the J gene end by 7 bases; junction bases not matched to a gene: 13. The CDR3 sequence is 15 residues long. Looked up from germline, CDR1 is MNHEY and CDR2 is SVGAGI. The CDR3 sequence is CASSLTGLAENEQFF. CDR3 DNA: TGTGCCAGCTCCCTTACTGGACTAGCTGAGAATGAGCAGTTCTTC.

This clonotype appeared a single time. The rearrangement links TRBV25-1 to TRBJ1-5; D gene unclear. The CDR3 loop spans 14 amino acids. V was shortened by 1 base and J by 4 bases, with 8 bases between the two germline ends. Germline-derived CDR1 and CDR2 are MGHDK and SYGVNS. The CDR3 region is CASSESGLNQPQHF. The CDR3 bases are TGTGCCAGCAGTGAATCTGGGCTTAATCAGCCCCAGCATTTT.

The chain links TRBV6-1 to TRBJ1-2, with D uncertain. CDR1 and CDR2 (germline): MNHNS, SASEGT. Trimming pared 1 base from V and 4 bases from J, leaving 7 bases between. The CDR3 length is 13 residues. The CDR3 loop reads CASSEGLSYGYTF. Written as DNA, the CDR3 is TGTGCCAGCAGTGAAGGTTTGTCCTATGGCTACACCTTC.

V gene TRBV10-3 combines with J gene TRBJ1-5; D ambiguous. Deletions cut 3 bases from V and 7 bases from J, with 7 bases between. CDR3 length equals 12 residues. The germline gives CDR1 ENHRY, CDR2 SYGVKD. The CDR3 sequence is CAISDLGQPQHF. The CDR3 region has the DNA TGTGCCATCAGTGACTTGGGCCAGCCCCAGCATTTT.

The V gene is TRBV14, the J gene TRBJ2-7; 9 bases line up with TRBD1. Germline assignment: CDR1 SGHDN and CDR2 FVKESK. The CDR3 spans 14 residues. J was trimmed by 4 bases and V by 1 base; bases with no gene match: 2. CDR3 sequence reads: CASSQGGTGYEQYF. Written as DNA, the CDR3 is TGTGCCAGCAGCCAAGGGGGGACAGGGTACGAGCAGTACTTC.

CDR3 bases: TGTGCCAGTAGTAGGACAGGGCGGTCCTACGAGCAGTACTTC. Translation: CASSRTGRSYEQYF. This chain connects TRBV19 to TRBJ2-7, with TRBD1 identical over 8 bases. Unmatched junction bases numbered 3, after V lost 4 bases and J lost 1 base. The germline gives CDR1 LNHDA, CDR2 SQIVND (reference sequence). The CDR3 totals 14 residues.

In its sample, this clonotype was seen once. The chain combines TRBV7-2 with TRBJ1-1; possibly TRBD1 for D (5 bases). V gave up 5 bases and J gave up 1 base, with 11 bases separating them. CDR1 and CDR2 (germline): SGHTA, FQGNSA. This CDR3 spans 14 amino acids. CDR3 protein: CASSERQTNTEAFF. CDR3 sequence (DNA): TGTGCCAGCAGCGAGAGACAGACGAACACTGAAGCTTTCTTT.

The DNA of the CDR3 is TGCAGTGCTAGAGGTATAGGACGGGCACGCCACTCACAAGGTTATACGCAGTATTTT. Protein sequence: CSARGIGRARHSQGYTQYF. The V call is TRBV20-1, the J call TRBJ2-3; the D is unclear. Germline CDR1 reads DFQATT; CDR2 reads SNEGSKA (reference sequence). Deletions cut 1 base from V and 7 bases from J, with 30 bases between. The CDR3 totals 19 residues.

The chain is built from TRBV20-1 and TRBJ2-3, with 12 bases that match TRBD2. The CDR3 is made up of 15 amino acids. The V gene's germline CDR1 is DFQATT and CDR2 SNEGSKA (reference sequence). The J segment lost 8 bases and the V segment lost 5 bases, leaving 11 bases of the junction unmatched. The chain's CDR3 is CSALLAGGPQVTQYF. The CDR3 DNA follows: TGCAGTGCTCTCCTAGCGGGAGGGCCTCAGGTTACGCAGTATTTT.

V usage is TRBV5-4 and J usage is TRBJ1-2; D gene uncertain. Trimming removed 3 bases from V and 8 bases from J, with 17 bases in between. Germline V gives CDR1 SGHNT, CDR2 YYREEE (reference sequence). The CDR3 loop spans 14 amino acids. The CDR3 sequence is CASSSQYSPVGYTF. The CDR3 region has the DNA TGTGCCAGCAGCTCACAATACAGTCCGGTGGGCTACACCTTC.